Listed below are T cell receptor beta chains from one sample, sequenced in a study of cytomegalovirus exposure and HLA in healthy donors. Measured with immunoSEQ multiplex PCR; TCRdb has only the in-frame clones, and not every one. The table records fewer than 200,000 clones, around 92% of them present only once. The specimen sequenced was PBMCs. These receptors were obtained from a man between 18 and 29 years old in good health and CMV-seropositive. CDR3s include the opening cysteine and the closing phenylalanine or tryptophan. The D gene is left open where the match is weak.

TRBD2 | TRBV5-1 | CASSLGGTSGASYNEQFF
. | TRBV28 | CASSFGRGWQPQHF
TRBD1 | TRBV5-6 | CASSLFLQGSYYGYTF
TRBD2 | TRBV4-1 | CASSQETSGYYEQYF
. | TRBV12-5 | CASGLVRSAGTEAFF
TRBD1 | TRBV14 | CASSRGQGQETQYF
. | TRBV21-1 | CASSKPVFRDGCREVGTGELFF
TRBD2 | TRBV4-1 | CASSQPDFGGRGYNEQFF
. | TRBV5-1 | CASSDQGQSSGGYTF
TRBD2 | TRBV27 | CASSILAGESGELFF
. | TRBV29-1 | CSVARGEETQYF
TRBD1 | TRBV7-8 | CASSTLQGVRSLTSYEQYF
. | TRBV7-9 | CASSLEQGLKETQYF
TRBD1 | TRBV5-1 | CASSYRTGGTDTQYF
. | TRBV29-1 | CSVETGIRGTEAFF
TRBD1 | TRBV2 | CASSEGQPGFNQPQHF
. | TRBV15 | CATRPGITGELFF
TRBD1 | TRBV19 | CASRDTGGNGYTF
. | TRBV11-3 | CASSLAKGGPLNEQYF
TRBD1 | TRBV27 | CASLPALHRDRHYGYTF
. | TRBV10-1 | CASSEEGVNGEQFF
. | TRBV7-3 | CASSLTFSPGITDTQYF
TRBD1 | TRBV29-1 | CSVAGQGLYNEQFF
TRBD1 | TRBV11-3 | CASSPGQGSFDTEAFF
. | TRBV19 | CATADRTYEQYF
TRBD2 | TRBV15 | CATSRESSGRAFREQYF